This T cell receptor beta chain was recorded in a study of blood T cell repertoires in COVID-19 (TCRdb year 2020). About the investigation overall: Recovered participants in ImmuneRACE Cohort 3 were defined by two consecutive negative NP/OP PCR tests, clearance by a healthcare professional, or resolution of symptoms. Samples covering the acute and convalescent phases of COVID-19 were provided by collaborators in the United States, Italy and Spain. The prospective study material was composed of cDNA or gDNA derived from T cells, B-cell-depleted T cells, or PBMCs. Subjects who had been exposed to COVID-19, were actively infected with it, or had recovered from it provided the deeply sampled blood TCRbeta repertoires that made up the dataset. The repertoires were made available in a free public database intended to serve as a resource for research on the immune response to SARS-CoV-2. Samples were obtained from the ongoing ImmuneRACE study (first 160 participants) and from 1,254 subjects provided by 6 global collaborators. A de-identified subject ID, COVID-19 status, age in years and sex were almost always included in the sample metadata. Where HLA class I and class II types were available, the types were taken from metadata supplied by the sample provider, not from assay-based typing. Broader findings and caveats from the paper: The quantity of clinical and demographic metadata differed by source and by participant and was supplied without curation.

In the prospective study, participants were roughly 18 to 95 years old, resided in 24 geographic areas of the United States, and were enrolled through a virtual design. In the prospective study, cohorts were assigned on the basis of participant-reported clinical history obtained from a screening survey and a study questionnaire. Each participant in the prospective study had whole blood, serum and a nasopharyngeal or oropharyngeal swab collected by mobile phlebotomists. Over a roughly 2-month period, participants in the prospective study had the option of providing additional blood draws and questionnaires. Before DNA extraction, prospective study blood samples were shipped either frozen or at room temperature. As regards this clone: Its antigen has not been determined. Per-nucleotide qualities are absent, and no much larger clonotype sits a single base away.

For this chain, trimming is 2 bases at the V end and 4 bases at the J end, and the number of junction bases without a gene match is 10. The CDR3 covers 16 residues, taking in both the cysteine and the phenylalanine. The retained sequence is limited to the CDR3, 48 bases, with the frame set at the first base. CDR1 and CDR2, looked up from the germline V gene, are KGHSH and LQKENI. TCRbeta CDR3 regions were amplified from genomic DNA using the immunoSEQ Assay, a bias-controlled multiplex PCR. As for how the authors treated the data: Within the assay, amplification of reference gene primers was used to estimate how many nucleated cells each sample contained. Sequence reads were collapsed and filtered to measure the absolute abundance of every unique TCRbeta CDR3 rearrangement. For each sample, productive Simpson clonality was calculated by taking the square root of Simpson's diversity index across productive rearrangements. TCRdb took this table from immuneACCESS and kept in-frame rearrangements with V and J called. Such tables lack part of the clones; where checked against another copy, unresolved V genes explain under half of the gap, and the rest is unexplained. From that table come the V and J calls and clone size; the DNA was used to work out D and trimming. The sample includes a few hundred thousand clones, with about 87% observed a single time. The ten largest clonotypes hold approximately 1.9% of the sample.

The clonotype originates from a man aged 35-49 years in a cohort exposed to, infected with or recovered from COVID-19 (not recorded which). Sequenced material: PBMCs or T cells enriched from blood (not recorded which). This receptor chain uses TRBV18 and TRBJ1-2, and TRBD1 matches 7 of the central bases. The DNA sequence is given as TGTGCCAGCTCACCAGAAAGCAACCGGGACAGCTATGGCTACACCTTC. This translates into CASSPESNRDSYGYTF. Full variable domain (CDR3 extended with the reference TRBV18 and TRBJ1-2 proteins): NAGVMQNPRHLVRRRGQEARLRCSPMKGHSHVYWYRQLPEEGLKFMVYLQKENIIDESGMPKERFSAEFPKEGPSILRIQQVVRGDSAAYFCASSPESNRDSYGYTFGSGTRLTVV.